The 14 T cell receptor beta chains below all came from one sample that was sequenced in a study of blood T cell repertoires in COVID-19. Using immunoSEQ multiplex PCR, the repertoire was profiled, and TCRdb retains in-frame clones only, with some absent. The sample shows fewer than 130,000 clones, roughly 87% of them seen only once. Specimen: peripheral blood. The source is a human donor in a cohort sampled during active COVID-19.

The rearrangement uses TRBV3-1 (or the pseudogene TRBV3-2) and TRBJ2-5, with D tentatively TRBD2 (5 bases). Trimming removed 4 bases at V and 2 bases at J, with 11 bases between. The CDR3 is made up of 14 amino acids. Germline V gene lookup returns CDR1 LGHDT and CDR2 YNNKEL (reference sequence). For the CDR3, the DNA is TGTGCCAGCAGCCTAAGGAGCGGTCAAGAGACCCAGTACTTC. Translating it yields CASSLRSGQETQYF.

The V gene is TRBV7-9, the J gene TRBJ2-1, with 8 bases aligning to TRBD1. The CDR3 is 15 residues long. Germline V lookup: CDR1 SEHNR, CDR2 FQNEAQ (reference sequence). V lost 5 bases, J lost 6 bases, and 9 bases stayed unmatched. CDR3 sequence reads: CASSLTGGLGNEQFF. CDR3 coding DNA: TGTGCCAGCAGCCTAACAGGGGGTCTAGGCAATGAGCAGTTCTTC.

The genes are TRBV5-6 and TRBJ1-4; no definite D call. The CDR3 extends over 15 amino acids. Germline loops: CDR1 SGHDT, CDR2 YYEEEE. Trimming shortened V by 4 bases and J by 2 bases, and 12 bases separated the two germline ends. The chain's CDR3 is CASSVSRLTNEKLFF. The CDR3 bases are TGTGCCAGCAGCGTATCGAGATTGACTAATGAAAAACTGTTTTTT.

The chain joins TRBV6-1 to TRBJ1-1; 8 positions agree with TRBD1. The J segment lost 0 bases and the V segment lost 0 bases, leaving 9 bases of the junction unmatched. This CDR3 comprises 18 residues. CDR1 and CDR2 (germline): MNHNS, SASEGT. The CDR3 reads CASSEARQGAGMNTEAFF. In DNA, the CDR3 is TGTGCCAGCAGTGAAGCGAGGCAGGGGGCCGGAATGAACACTGAAGCTTTCTTT.

CDR3 sequence reads: CASSLGTGEGEQYF. Here the CDR3 DNA reads TGTGCCAGCAGCCTAGGGACAGGGGAAGGCGAGCAGTACTTC. The chain employs TRBV16 and TRBJ2-7; 10 nucleotides align to TRBD1. The junction had 6 bases not matched to a gene; V was cut back by 4 bases and J by 6 bases. CDR3 length: 14 residues. CDR1 is KGHSY, CDR2 FQNENV, per germline.

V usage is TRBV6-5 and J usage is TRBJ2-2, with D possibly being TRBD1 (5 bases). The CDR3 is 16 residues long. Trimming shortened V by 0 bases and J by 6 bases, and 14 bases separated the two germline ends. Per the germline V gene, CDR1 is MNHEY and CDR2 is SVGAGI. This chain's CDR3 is CASSYSGRARAGELFF. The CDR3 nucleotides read TGTGCCAGCAGTTACTCGGGCAGGGCTAGGGCCGGGGAGCTGTTTTTT.

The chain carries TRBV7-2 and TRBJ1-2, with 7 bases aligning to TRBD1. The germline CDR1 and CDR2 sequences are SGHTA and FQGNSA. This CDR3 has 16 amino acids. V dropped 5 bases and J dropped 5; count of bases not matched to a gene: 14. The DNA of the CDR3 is TGTGCCAGCAGCCCACCAGGGACAGCAACCGCTTATGGCTACACCTTC. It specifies CASSPPGTATAYGYTF.

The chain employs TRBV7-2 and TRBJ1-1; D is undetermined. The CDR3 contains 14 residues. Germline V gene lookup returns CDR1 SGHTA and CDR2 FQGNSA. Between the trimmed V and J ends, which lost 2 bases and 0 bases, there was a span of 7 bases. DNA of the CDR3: TGTGCCAGCAGCTTATACTCATTGAACACTGAAGCTTTCTTT. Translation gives CASSLYSLNTEAFF.

The CDR3 DNA reads as TGTGCCAGCAGCTTGAAAAGTTTGGCAGGTGGCTACACCTTC. Amino acid sequence: CASSLKSLAGGYTF. The chain couples TRBV5-6 to TRBJ1-2, with D hard to call. The V gene lost 1 base and the J gene lost 7 bases, with 14 bases spanning the gap. The CDR3 covers 14 residues. Germline lookup yields CDR1 SGHDT and CDR2 YYEEEE.

CDR3 DNA sequence: TGTGCCAGCAGCGACAGCTATTCTGAAGCTTTCTTT. This translates into CASSDSYSEAFF. V usage is TRBV25-1 and J usage is TRBJ1-1, with D possibly TRBD1 on 5 matching bases. The V end lost 6 bases, the J end lost 6 bases, and 11 bases lay between the germline ends. Germline CDR1 reads MGHDK; CDR2 reads SYGVNS. The CDR3 consists of 12 residues. The complete variable domain, with remaining parts taken from reference TRBV25-1 and TRBJ1-1, reads EADIYQTPRYLVIGTGKKITLECSQTMGHDKMYWYQQDPGMELHLIHYSYGVNSTEKGDLSSESTVSRIRTEHFPLTLESARPSHTSQYLCASSDSYSEAFFGQGTRLTVV.

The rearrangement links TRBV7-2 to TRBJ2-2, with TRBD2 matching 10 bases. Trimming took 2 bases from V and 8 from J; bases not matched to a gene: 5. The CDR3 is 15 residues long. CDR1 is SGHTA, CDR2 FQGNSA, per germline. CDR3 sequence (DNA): TGTGCCAGCAGCTTAAATAGCGGGGGGATTGGGGAGCTGTTTTTT. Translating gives CASSLNSGGIGELFF.

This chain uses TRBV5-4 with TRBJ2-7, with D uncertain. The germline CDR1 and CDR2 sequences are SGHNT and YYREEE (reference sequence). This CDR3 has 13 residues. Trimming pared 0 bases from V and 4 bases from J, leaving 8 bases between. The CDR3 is CASSLDQIYEQYF. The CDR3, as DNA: TGTGCCAGCAGCTTGGACCAGATTTACGAGCAGTACTTC.

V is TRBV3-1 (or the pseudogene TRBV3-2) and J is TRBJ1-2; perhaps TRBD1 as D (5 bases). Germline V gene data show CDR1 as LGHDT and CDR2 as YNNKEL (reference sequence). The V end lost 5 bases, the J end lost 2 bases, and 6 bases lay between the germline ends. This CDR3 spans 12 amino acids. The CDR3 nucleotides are TGTGCCAGCAGCAGGGGAAACTATGGCTACACCTTC. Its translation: CASSRGNYGYTF.

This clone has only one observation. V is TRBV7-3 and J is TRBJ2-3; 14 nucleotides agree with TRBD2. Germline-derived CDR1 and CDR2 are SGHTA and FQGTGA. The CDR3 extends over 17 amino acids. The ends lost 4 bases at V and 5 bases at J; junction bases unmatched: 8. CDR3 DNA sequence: TGTGCCAGCAGCTCCGGACTAGCGGGAGGTAGGGGAGATACGCAGTATTTT. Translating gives CASSSGLAGGRGDTQYF.